This T cell receptor beta chain was identified during a study of blood T cell repertoires in COVID-19. Background on the study: COVID-19 samples collected from the United States, Italy and Spain covered acute and convalescent phases.

V trimming: 1 base; J trimming: 1 base; junction bases outside the gene matches: 0. The germline V gene has CDR1 GTSNPN and CDR2 SVGIG (reference sequence). There are 13 residues in the CDR3. Source study methods: Estimated nucleated cell counts came from reference gene primer amplification. The table came from immunoSEQ multiplex PCR; TCRdb's copy has only in-frame clones and leaves some out. That table is the source of V, J and clone size, and D and trimming were worked out from the DNA. Among around 120,000 clones listed, about 80% were seen once. Material for sequencing was peripheral blood. The TCR was taken from a human donor in a cohort sampled during active COVID-19. The V call is TRBV30, the J call TRBJ1-1; 7 bases map to TRBD1. The CDR3 DNA reads TGTGCCTGGAGTGGACAGGGGAACACTGAAGCTTTCTTT. It encodes CAWSGQGNTEAFF.